A single T cell receptor (beta chain) is shown here with its context. The antigen is unknown. TCRdb analysed the 5' RACE reads with MiXCR anew, one entry per CDR3 protein. The sample comprises fewer than 50,000 distinct CDR3 sequences, more than 20% of which are singletons, and around 4% rests with the top ten. Study-level findings and limits: The TCR gene usage of tumor memory CD4+ T cells clustered together with blood and lymph node memory CD4+ cells and with lymph node naive CD4+ cells.

Tregs were sorted as CD4+CD25+CD127-/low cells. The source of this sequence is a female donor with breast cancer. Sequenced: Tregs sorted from a lymph node.

The CDR3 sequence: CATSDFGGELFF. The CDR3 nucleotides read TGTGCCACCAGTGATTTTGGCGGGGAGCTGTTTTTT. This chain joins TRBV24-1 and TRBJ2-2; no clear D. Germline lookup yields CDR1 KGHDR and CDR2 SFDVKD. This CDR3 contains 12 residues. V was clipped by 1 base and J by 7 bases, with 3 bases between them.